What follows are 26 T cell receptor beta chains derived from one specimen sequenced in a study of shared clonotypes between healthy human individuals (dated by TCRdb to the early 2020s). Library preparation was by the immunoSEQ multiplex PCR assay. The table comes from immuneACCESS by way of TCRdb, which keeps in-frame sequences with V and J called. Part of the clones is missing from these tables; in studies checked, under half for an unresolved V gene and the rest for unknown reasons. This sample holds some 2,400,000 clones; approximately 94% were observed only once. 0.13% of the sample rests with the top ten. The sample comprised naive CD4+ T cells sorted from blood. The cell subset or site label, read with the paper, signifies: CD45RA+ positively selected. The receptor set was obtained from a young man in good health.

The chain has TRBV5-1 and TRBJ2-3; D is uncertain. Per germline, CDR1 SGHRS and CDR2 YFSETQ. V lost 4 bases to trimming and J lost 3 bases, with 6 bases between them. The CDR3 runs to 12 residues. CDR3 region: CASSPQTDTQYF. DNA of the CDR3: TGCGCCAGCAGCCCACAGACAGATACGCAGTATTTT.

The chain recombines TRBV6-6 with TRBJ2-7; 9 nucleotides align to TRBD1. Looked up from germline, CDR1 is MNHNY and CDR2 is SVGAGI (reference sequence). J lost 2 bases, V lost 7 bases, and 9 bases had no gene match. This CDR3 spans 15 amino acids. CDR3 DNA sequence: TGTGCCAGCAACAGAGGGGACAGGGCCGCCTACGAGCAGTACTTC. Protein product: CASNRGDRAAYEQYF.

This clone is a singleton in its sample. The chain has TRBV4-1 and TRBJ2-5; 7 bases are a match to TRBD2. Trimming took 1 base from V and 0 from J; bases not matched to a gene: 5. CDR1 is MGHRA, CDR2 YSYEKL, per germline. This CDR3 has 16 residues. CDR3 sequence: CASSQGGGGNQETQYF. The DNA for the CDR3 is TGCGCCAGCAGCCAAGGGGGGGGAGGGAACCAAGAGACCCAGTACTTC.

The chain has TRBV5-6 and TRBJ2-7, with 8 bases fitting TRBD2. The germline gives CDR1 SGHDT, CDR2 YYEEEE. With V trimmed by 0 bases and J by 2 bases, 4 bases remained unmatched. The CDR3 sequence is 15 residues long. For the CDR3, the DNA is TGTGCCAGCAGCTTGGGTCGGGAGGGGGCCTACGAGCAGTACTTC. Protein sequence: CASSLGREGAYEQYF.

This chain joins TRBV5-6 and TRBJ2-2, with 11 bases lining up with TRBD2. Losses at the gene ends were 1 base for V and 5 bases for J; bases not matched to a gene: 10. Germline V gene sequence: CDR1 SGHDT, CDR2 YYEEEE. The CDR3 extends over 18 amino acids. Here the CDR3 reads CASSLFGLAGAWTGELFF. The CDR3 DNA reads as TGTGCCAGCAGCTTGTTCGGACTAGCGGGCGCTTGGACCGGGGAGCTGTTTTTT.

The rearrangement joins TRBV2 to TRBJ1-1; D gene unclear. Germline values: CDR1 SNHLY, CDR2 FYNNEI. This CDR3 is built from 17 residues. Trimming removed 2 bases from V and 1 base from J, with 17 bases in between. The CDR3 DNA reads TGTGCCAGCAGTGAACCTGCCGGGTGGCCGGCGAACACTGAAGCTTTCTTT. Amino acids: CASSEPAGWPANTEAFF. The whole variable domain, filled in from reference TRBV2 and TRBJ1-1, reads EPEVTQTPSHQVTQMGQEVILRCVPISNHLYFYWYRQILGQKVEFLVSFYNNEISEKSEIFDDQFSVERPDGSNFTLKIRSTKLEDSAMYFCASSEPAGWPANTEAFFGQGTRLTVV.

V gene TRBV7-2 combines with J gene TRBJ1-1, with TRBD1 identical over 7 bases. The CDR3 consists of 16 residues. Per germline, CDR1 SGHTA and CDR2 FQGNSA. V lost 5 bases to trimming and J lost 1 base; unmatched junction nucleotides: 10. CDR3 coding DNA: TGTGCCAGCAGCCCAGAGGGGGCCGGGCGGAACACTGAAGCTTTCTTT. Amino acids: CASSPEGAGRNTEAFF.

CDR3 DNA sequence: TGCGCCAGCAGCCGGTCGGGGGGCCCCACCCACGAGCAGTACTTC. Its protein is CASSRSGGPTHEQYF. J is TRBJ2-7 and V is TRBV5-1; the D gene is possibly TRBD2 (7 bases). The germline V gene encodes CDR1 SGHRS and CDR2 YFSETQ. The V end was cut by 4 bases, the J end by 5 bases, with 19 bases between. This CDR3 contains 15 residues.

The count of this clone is one. The chain carries TRBV30 and TRBJ2-2; TRBD2 matches at 9 bases. The CDR3 spans 13 residues. Unmatched junction bases numbered 6, after V lost 7 bases and J lost 6 bases. Germline V CDR1 and CDR2: GTSNPN, SVGIG (reference sequence). CDR3 sequence reads: CASRREGSGELFF. The DNA of the CDR3 is TGTGCCTCCCGGCGGGAGGGCTCCGGGGAGCTGTTTTTT.

The chain couples TRBV4-1 to TRBJ1-1; D possibly corresponds to TRBD1 (6 bases). This CDR3 has 16 residues. Germline CDR1 reads MGHRA; CDR2 reads YSYEKL. V lost 1 base to trimming and J lost 1 base, with 13 bases between them. The DNA of the CDR3 is TGCGCCAGCAGCCAAGGCCCGGGGGCGACGAACACTGAAGCTTTCTTT. Translating gives CASSQGPGATNTEAFF.

The chain is built from TRBV5-1 and TRBJ1-1; D is unresolved. From germline, CDR1 is SGHRS and CDR2 YFSETQ. The CDR3 runs to 15 residues. Trimming pared 4 bases from V and 0 bases from J, leaving 13 bases between. CDR3 amino acids: CASSPLDLLNTEAFF. As DNA, the CDR3 is TGCGCCAGCAGCCCACTGGACTTACTGAACACTGAAGCTTTCTTT. The full variable domain, rest sourced from reference TRBV5-1 and TRBJ1-1, is KAGVTQTPRYLIKTRGQQVTLSCSPISGHRSVSWYQQTPGQGLQFLFEYFSETQRNKGNFPGRFSGRQFSNSRSEMNVSTLELGDSALYLCASSPLDLLNTEAFFGQGTRLTVV.

The rearrangement links TRBV5-6 to TRBJ2-1, with 8 bases matching TRBD1. The V and J ends lost 4 bases and 4 bases, in that order; junction bases with no gene match: 16. The CDR3 spans 18 residues. The germline CDR1 and CDR2 sequences are SGHDT and YYEEEE. The CDR3, as DNA: TGTGCCAGCAGCGTTGGGTTCAAACAGGGGGACCCTTACAATGAGCAGTTCTTC. Amino acid sequence: CASSVGFKQGDPYNEQFF. The variable domain in full, with the rest retrieved from reference TRBV5-6 and TRBJ2-1, is DAGVTQSPTHLIKTRGQQVTLRCSPKSGHDTVSWYQQALGQGPQFIFQYYEEEERQRGNFPDRFSGHQFPNYSSELNVNALLLGDSALYLCASSVGFKQGDPYNEQFFGPGTRLTVL.

This clone was seen only once. The CDR3 sequence: CASSLGLGAEKLFF. The CDR3 region has the DNA TGTGCCAGCAGCTTGGGTCTCGGGGCCGAAAAACTGTTTTTT. This chain connects TRBV5-4 to TRBJ1-4; a weak D match, TRBD1 (5 bases). CDR3 length: 14 residues. Germline lookup yields CDR1 SGHNT and CDR2 YYREEE (reference sequence). Trimming removed 0 bases from V and 8 bases from J, with 11 bases in between.

The CDR3 DNA follows: TGTGCCAGCAGTTACGATCTGCGAGCTGGGGCCAACGTCCTGACTTTC. Protein product: CASSYDLRAGANVLTF. The rearrangement uses TRBV6-5 and TRBJ2-6; D gene unclear. CDR1 is MNHEY, CDR2 SVGAGI, per germline. This CDR3 contains 16 residues. Trimming cost V 2 bases and J 2 bases, with 10 bases left between them.

This chain links TRBV6-1 with TRBJ2-5; TRBD1 aligns across 10 bases. Germline loops: CDR1 MNHNS, CDR2 SASEGT. The trim removed 6 bases at V and 5 bases at J, leaving 6 bases unmatched. The CDR3 sequence is 14 residues long. The CDR3 nucleotides are TGTGCCAGCAGCTGGGACAGGGGTACGGAGACCCAGTACTTC. Translated: CASSWDRGTETQYF.

In nucleotides, the CDR3 is TGTGCCAGCAGTGGGACAGGATCGAACACTGAAGCTTTCTTT. This translates into CASSGTGSNTEAFF. The chain couples TRBV6-1 to TRBJ1-1, with TRBD1 identical over 7 bases. The trim removed 4 bases at V and 1 base at J, leaving 3 bases unmatched. This CDR3 is 14 amino acids long. Germline assignment: CDR1 MNHNS and CDR2 SASEGT.

This rearrangement joins TRBV28 to TRBJ1-2, with D perhaps matching TRBD1 (6 bases). V was cut by 6 bases and J by 4 bases, with 15 bases left in between. CDR1 and CDR2 (germline): MDHEN, SYDVKM. The CDR3 contains 14 residues. This CDR3 is CASRQSGGVYGYTF. CDR3 bases: TGTGCCAGCAGACAATCGGGGGGCGTCTATGGCTACACCTTC.

The chain is built from TRBV30 and TRBJ2-3, with 12 bases fitting TRBD2. Germline V lookup: CDR1 GTSNPN, CDR2 SVGIG (reference sequence). V was clipped by 2 bases and J by 4 bases; unmatched bases: 1. The CDR3 consists of 14 residues. DNA for the CDR3: TGTGCCTGGAGTCTAGCGGGGGGGGCAGATACGCAGTATTTT. Translation gives CAWSLAGGADTQYF.

The V call is TRBV9, the J call TRBJ1-1; no firm D call. CDR1 is SGDLS and CDR2 is YYNGEE in the germline V gene. The CDR3 is 12 residues long. Deletions cut 3 bases from V and 3 bases from J, with 6 bases between. CDR3 loop: CASSEQHTEAFF. As DNA, the CDR3 is TGTGCCAGCAGCGAGCAGCACACTGAAGCTTTCTTT.

This chain joins TRBV6-1 and TRBJ2-7; 7 bases map to TRBD2. Germline V gives CDR1 MNHNS, CDR2 SASEGT. This CDR3 comprises 15 residues. J gave up 0 bases and V 7 bases, and 9 bases lay outside the gene matches. The CDR3, as DNA: TGTGCCAGCACCTCAACAGGCGGGGGCTCCTACGAGCAGTACTTC. Its translation: CASTSTGGGSYEQYF.

This chain uses TRBV27 with TRBJ1-5, with D tentatively TRBD1 (5 bases). The CDR3 is 16 amino acids. CDR1 and CDR2 from the germline V gene are MNHEY and SMNVEV (reference sequence). The V end lost 4 bases, the J end lost 0 bases, and 13 bases lay between the germline ends. CDR3 in amino acids: CASSSGVGGSNQPQHF. The CDR3 DNA reads TGTGCCAGCAGTTCCGGGGTGGGGGGTAGCAATCAGCCCCAGCATTTT.

The chain recombines TRBV30 with TRBJ2-7; 8 positions match TRBD1. The CDR3 is 13 amino acids. Germline V gene sequence: CDR1 GTSNPN, CDR2 SVGIG (reference sequence). V was pared by 5 bases and J by 2 bases, with 5 bases of the junction left unmatched. DNA for the CDR3: TGTGCCTGGGGGACAGGCGGTCCCTACGAGCAGTACTTC. Translated, it gives CAWGTGGPYEQYF.

The chain has TRBV2 and TRBJ2-2; perhaps TRBD1 as D (5 bases). V was cut by 7 bases and J by 1 base, with 13 bases left in between. The CDR3 is 15 residues long. The germline gives CDR1 SNHLY, CDR2 FYNNEI. CDR3: CASKGPGRNTGELFF. In nucleotides, the CDR3 is TGTGCCAGCAAAGGGCCAGGGCGGAACACCGGGGAGCTGTTTTTT.

The chain uses TRBV29-1 and TRBJ2-7; tentatively, D is TRBD1 or TRBD2 (7 bases each). V gave up 4 bases and J gave up 7 bases, with 20 bases separating them. Germline CDR1 reads SQVTM; CDR2 reads ANQGSEA. The CDR3 totals 14 residues. The CDR3 DNA is TGCAGCGTTGCTGTGGGGACAGAGCGGGGAGAGCAGTACTTC. It yields the protein CSVAVGTERGEQYF.

This sequence joins TRBV6-5 and TRBJ1-2, with TRBD1 identical over 7 bases. V shed 0 bases and J 8 bases; nucleotides not matched to a gene: 9. The CDR3 has 15 residues. Germline CDR1 MNHEY, CDR2 SVGAGI. CDR3 nucleotide sequence: TGTGCCAGCAGTTACTCTTCAGGGGGGGGACGAGGCTACACCTTC. Its translation: CASSYSSGGGRGYTF.

The chain couples TRBV6-5 to TRBJ2-7; 7 nucleotides match TRBD1. The germline CDR1 and CDR2 sequences are MNHEY and SVGAGI. This CDR3 has 16 amino acids. Losses at the gene ends were 2 bases for V and 4 bases for J; bases not matched to a gene: 11. The CDR3 here is CASSYAMTGSEYEQYF. The CDR3, as DNA: TGTGCCAGCAGTTACGCAATGACAGGGAGTGAGTACGAGCAGTACTTC.